The T cell receptor (beta chain) described here comes from a study of post-analysis software for immune sequencing data. Study-level findings and limits: When compared against controls, multiple sclerosis patients showed significantly lower normalized Chao1 diversity. Four or five TRBV segments, TRBV5-6, TRBV5-1 and TRBV20-1 among them, were found more frequent in patients than controls.

Incorporated into the TCR beta cDNA libraries were unique molecular identifiers, which served to reduce PCR and sequencing biases. TCRdb re-derived calls from the PCR reads in MiXCR, one entry per CDR3 protein. The repertoire holds fewer than 850,000 distinct CDR3 sequences, with roughly 30% as singletons. This clonotype has more than one count but fewer than ten. Its antigen is as yet unknown. V lost 1 base to trimming and J lost 7 bases, with 14 bases between them. Germline lookup yields CDR1 LNHNV and CDR2 YYDKDF (reference sequence). The CDR3 has 15 residues. The sequencing input was blood. The chain combines TRBV15 with TRBJ1-5; D might be TRBD1 (5 bases). The receptor's source is a girl between 10 and 17 years old with multiple sclerosis. The CDR3 protein is CATSRVVGADQPQHF. CDR3 sequence (DNA): TGTGCCACCAGCAGAGTAGTAGGGGCGGACCAGCCCCAGCATTTT.